Only one count was recorded for the clone carrying this T cell receptor (beta chain). The sample comes from a study of cytomegalovirus exposure and HLA in healthy donors. The PCR was carried out with 60 Vbeta primers and 13 Jbeta primers. TCRdb keeps only in-frame clones here, not all; method: immunoSEQ multiplex PCR. The sample has around 150,000 clones, 75% to 90% seen once; the top ten hold just under 2%. CDR3 length equals 15 residues. Trimming took 0 bases from V and 3 from J; bases not matched to a gene: 5. Germline V gene data show CDR1 as LNHNV and CDR2 as YYDKDF (reference sequence). The chain uses TRBV15 and TRBJ2-7, with TRBD1 identical over 7 bases. The receptor's source is a woman younger than 30 in good health and CMV-seronegative. The sample consisted of PBMCs. Written as DNA, the CDR3 is TGTGCCACCAGCAGAGAGACAGGGACCCACTACGAGCAGTACTTC. As protein: CATSRETGTHYEQYF.